These T cell receptor beta chains were read from a single sample in a study of OX40 agonist ivuxolimab in advanced cancers. Measured with immunoSEQ multiplex PCR; TCRdb has only the in-frame clones, and not every one. This sample has approximately 75,000 clones, with roughly 78% found just once. This sample comprised CD4+ or CD8+ T cells sorted from blood, obtained in a trial of the OX40 agonist ivuxolimab. These receptors came from an adult with an advanced solid tumor such as melanoma, head and neck, liver or kidney cancer. CDR3s include the opening cysteine and the closing phenylalanine or tryptophan. The D gene is left open where the match is weak. A clone size is listed for some rows: how often the clone was seen (once, few, many), or a class if it is expanded.

size	V	D	J	length	DNA	CDR3
NA	TRBV18	TRBD1	TRBJ1-6	14	TGTGCCAGCTCATCGACAGGGATCAGGTCACCCCTCCACTTT	CASSSTGIRSPLHF
NA	TRBV9	NA	TRBJ1-4	15	TGTGCCAGCAGCTCGTTACAGGGAATTAATGAAAAACTGTTTTTT	CASSSLQGINEKLFF
few	TRBV27	TRBD1	TRBJ1-1	14	TGTGCCAGCAGTTTCCGACAGGGCTACTTTGAAGCTTTCTTT	CASSFRQGYFEAFF
few	TRBV18	TRBD2	TRBJ2-1	15	TGTGCCAGCTCACTAGCGGGGCTGACTTACAATGAGCAGTTCTTC	CASSLAGLTYNEQFF
NA	TRBV9	TRBD2	TRBJ2-5	16	TGTGCCGGCAGCGCCGGGACTAGCGGGGAACAAGAGACCCAGTACTTC	CAGSAGTSGEQETQYF
NA	TRBV5-1	TRBD1	TRBJ1-1	17	TGCGCCAGCAGCTCGGGGGACAGGGGCCGCCTGAACACTGAAGCTTTCTTT	CASSSGDRGRLNTEAFF
NA	TRBV6-1	NA	TRBJ1-5	12	TGTGCCAGCAGTGATATCAATCAGCCCCAGCATTTT	CASSDINQPQHF
NA	TRBV6-1	TRBD1	TRBJ1-1	15	TGTGCCAGCAACAAAGGGGGCGGGGGCTTTTATCAAGCTTTCTTT	CASNKGGGGFYQAFF
NA	TRBV20-1	TRBD1	TRBJ2-7	11	TGCAGTTCAGGACAGGGCTACGAGCAGTACTTC	CSSGQGYEQYF
once	TRBV28	NA	TRBJ1-3	16	TGTGCCAGCAGTTTGGGATGGGGGATTTCAGGAAACACCATATATTTT	CASSLGWGISGNTIYF
NA	TRBV6-6	NA	TRBJ2-7	15	TGTGCCAGCACTTACGGGGGACAGAGGTCCTACGAGCAGTACTTC	CASTYGGQRSYEQYF
NA	TRBV6-1	TRBD1	TRBJ2-5	16	TGTGCCAGCAGGGAAAGCCGGGACAGGGTATTCGAGACCCAGTACTTC	CASRESRDRVFETQYF
NA	TRBV6-6	NA	TRBJ2-3	11	TGTGCCAGCAGTTACTTCGATACGCAGTATTTT	CASSYFDTQYF
NA	TRBV5-1	TRBD1	TRBJ1-3	16	TGCGCCAGCAGCAGAACAGGGGCGAGCTCTGGAAACACCATATATTTT	CASSRTGASSGNTIYF
NA	TRBV7-2	NA	TRBJ1-1	14	TGTGCCAGCAGCTCCCAGGACGGATACACTGAAGCTTTCTTT	CASSSQDGYTEAFF
NA	TRBV19	NA	TRBJ1-4	17	TGTGCCAGTAGTATCCCCACACAGGGCAACACTAATGAAAAACTGTTTTTT	CASSIPTQGNTNEKLFF
NA	TRBV7-2	TRBD1	TRBJ2-1	15	TGTGCCAGCAGCTTGGGCGGGACAGGGAACAATGAGCAGTTCTTC	CASSLGGTGNNEQFF
once	TRBV6-6	TRBD1	TRBJ1-2	14	TGTGCCAGCAGGCTAGGGGGCACTAACTATGGCTACACCTTC	CASRLGGTNYGYTF
NA	TRBV7-9	TRBD1	TRBJ1-4	15	TGTGCCAGCAGCGCGCAACAGGGGGAGAATGAAAAACTGTTTTTT	CASSAQQGENEKLFF
NA	TRBV18	TRBD2	TRBJ2-1	16	TGTGCCAGCTCACCCCCCGGGACTAGCTCCTACAATGAGCAGTTCTTC	CASSPPGTSSYNEQFF
NA	TRBV28	NA	TRBJ2-2	15	TGTGCCAGCAGCCTAGATACCTTGGGCACCGGGGAGCTGTTTTTT	CASSLDTLGTGELFF
NA	TRBV28	NA	TRBJ1-2	14	TGTGCCAGCAGTTCCCGACCAGGGGACTATGGCTACACCTTC	CASSSRPGDYGYTF
once	TRBV20-1	NA	TRBJ1-1	11	TGCAGTGCTTTTAGGGGTTCTGAAGCTTTCTTT	CSAFRGSEAFF
NA	TRBV7-9	TRBD1	TRBJ2-7	16	TGTGCCAGCACCCGCCCCGGACAGGGGGCTTCCTACGAGCAGTACTTC	CASTRPGQGASYEQYF
NA	TRBV18	TRBD2	TRBJ2-1	17	TGTGCCAGCTCACCGACTAGCGGGAGCCTCCCCGGCAATGAGCAGTTCTTC	CASSPTSGSLPGNEQFF
NA	TRBV28	NA	TRBJ2-6	16	TGTGCCACCCACTCTGTTCGTTTCTCTGGGGCCAACGTCCTGACTTTC	CATHSVRFSGANVLTF
NA	TRBV7-2	NA	TRBJ1-3	13	TGTGCCAGCAGCTTAGCCAAGGGAAACACCATATATTTT	CASSLAKGNTIYF
NA	TRBV4-3	TRBD1	TRBJ1-2	14	TGCGCCAGCAGCCAGAGGGACAGGGACGGTGGCTACACCTTC	CASSQRDRDGGYTF
few	TRBV5-1	TRBD2	TRBJ2-3	16	TGCGCCAGCAGCCCGACTAGCGGGGGTGGCACAGATACGCAGTATTTT	CASSPTSGGGTDTQYF
NA	TRBV6-6	NA	TRBJ1-1	13	TGTGCCAGCAGTTACCCGACCAGGGCTGAAGCTTTCTTT	CASSYPTRAEAFF
once	TRBV11-2	TRBD2	TRBJ2-1	15	TGTGCCAGCAGCCCCGGGACTAGGGGGGGCAATGAGCAGTTCTTC	CASSPGTRGGNEQFF
NA	TRBV11-2	TRBD1	TRBJ2-7	14	TGTGCCAGCAGCTCCGGGACAGGGGTTTCCGAGCAGTACTTC	CASSSGTGVSEQYF
NA	TRBV19	TRBD1	TRBJ2-7	14	TGTGCCAGTAGGCGTCGGGACAGGGACTACGAGCAGTACTTC	CASRRRDRDYEQYF
NA	TRBV10-1	NA	TRBJ2-3	13	TGCGCCAGCAGTGATTTATCCTTTAATACGCAGTATTTT	CASSDLSFNTQYF
NA	TRBV11-2	NA	TRBJ1-6	13	TGTGCCAGCAGCCGACCCACTGAAACGTCCCTCCACTTT	CASSRPTETSLHF
NA	TRBV27	TRBD1	TRBJ2-5	18	TGTGCCAGCAGTTTATATGGACAGGGGGCGCCGGGCCAAGAGACCCAGTACTTC	CASSLYGQGAPGQETQYF
NA	TRBV25-1	TRBD1	TRBJ1-4	13	TGTGCCAGCAGTGACAGGGGGAGAGAAAAACTGTTTTTT	CASSDRGREKLFF
NA	TRBV5-6	NA	TRBJ1-1	14	TGTGCCAGCAGCTTGGACACTTACTACACTGAAGCTTTCTTT	CASSLDTYYTEAFF
NA	TRBV7-2	TRBD1	TRBJ1-5	20	TGTGCCAGCAGCTTAGCCCCAGGGGGCGGTTTTTCCATTCTCCATCAGCCCCAGCATTTT	CASSLAPGGGFSILHQPQHF
NA	TRBV6-1	NA	TRBJ2-5	11	TGTGCCAGCAGTGAATGGACCCCCCAGTACTTC	CASSEWTPQYF
few	TRBV6-6	TRBD1	TRBJ2-7	15	TGTGCCAGCAGTTACTTAGGGACAGTTTCCTACGAGCAGTACTTC	CASSYLGTVSYEQYF
NA	TRBV20-1	TRBD1	TRBJ2-7	11	TGCAGTTCAGGACAGGGCTACGAGCAGTACTTC	CSSGQGYEQYF
NA	TRBV9	NA	TRBJ1-3	16	TGTGCCAGCAGCGCGGGACACTCGAGCTCTGGAAACACCATATATTTT	CASSAGHSSSGNTIYF
NA	TRBV6-1	NA	TRBJ1-1	15	TGTGCCAGCAGTGAAGCCCTCTTCATGAACACTGAAGCTTTCTTT	CASSEALFMNTEAFF
few	TRBV5-1	TRBD1	TRBJ2-2	16	TGCGCCAGCAGCCAGGGGGCGTCGGTGGACACCGGGGAGCTGTTTTTT	CASSQGASVDTGELFF
NA	TRBV29-1	NA	TRBJ1-2	12	TGCAGCGCCCTAGGGGGTAACTATGGCTACACCTTC	CSALGGNYGYTF
NA	TRBV29-1	NA	TRBJ1-5	14	TGCAGCGTTGGAGACGGAGGTAGCAATCAGCCCCAGCATTTT	CSVGDGGSNQPQHF
NA	TRBV5-4	NA	TRBJ2-1	13	TGTGCCAGCAGCCCAAACAGGGACAATGAGCAGTTCTTC	CASSPNRDNEQFF
NA	TRBV7-8	TRBD1	TRBJ2-7	15	TGTGCCAGCAGCCTAGGTGGGACAGCCTCCTACGAGCAGTACTTC	CASSLGGTASYEQYF
NA	TRBV28	NA	TRBJ1-5	14	TGTGCCAGCAGTACGGACACTAGCAATCAGCCCCAGCATTTT	CASSTDTSNQPQHF
NA	TRBV29-1	TRBD1	TRBJ1-1	12	TGCAGCGCCCTACCTACAGGGGCTGAAGCTTTCTTT	CSALPTGAEAFF
NA	TRBV5-4	TRBD2	TRBJ2-5	15	TGTGCCAGCAGCTCGGGACTAGCGGGGGGGCTAGAGCAGTACTTC	CASSSGLAGGLEQYF
NA	TRBV11-2	NA	TRBJ2-1	12	TGTGCCAGCAGCCCCCTAGTGGGTGAGCAGTTCTTC	CASSPLVGEQFF